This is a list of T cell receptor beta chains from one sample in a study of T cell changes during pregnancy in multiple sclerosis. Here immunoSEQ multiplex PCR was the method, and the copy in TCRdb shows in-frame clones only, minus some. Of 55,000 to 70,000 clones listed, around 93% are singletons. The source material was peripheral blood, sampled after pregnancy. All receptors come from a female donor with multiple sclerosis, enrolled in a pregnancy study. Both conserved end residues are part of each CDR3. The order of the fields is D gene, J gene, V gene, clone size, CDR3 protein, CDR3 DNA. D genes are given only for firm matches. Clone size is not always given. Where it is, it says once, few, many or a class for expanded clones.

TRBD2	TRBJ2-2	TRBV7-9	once	CASSSHGLAGGGELFF	TGTGCCAGCAGCTCCCACGGACTAGCGGGAGGGGGGGAGCTGTTTTTT
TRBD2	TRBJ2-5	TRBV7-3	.	CASSPTSGLETQYF	TGTGCCAGCAGTCCTACTAGCGGTCTAGAGACCCAGTACTTC
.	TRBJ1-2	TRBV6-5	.	CASRRGGNYGYTF	TGTGCCAGCCGGAGGGGGGGTAACTATGGCTACACCTTC
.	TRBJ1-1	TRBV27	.	CASRLTGLFTEAFF	TGTGCCAGCAGGTTAACGGGACTTTTCACTGAAGCTTTCTTT
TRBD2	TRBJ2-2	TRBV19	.	CASSSTSGNTGELFF	TGTGCCAGTAGTTCGACTAGCGGGAACACCGGGGAGCTGTTTTTT
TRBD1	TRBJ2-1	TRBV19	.	CASSIAGQGTVNEQFF	TGTGCCAGTAGTATAGCGGGACAGGGGACGGTCAATGAGCAGTTCTTC
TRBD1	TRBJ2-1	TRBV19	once	CASSRGTGSNEQFF	TGTGCCAGTAGTAGAGGGACAGGGAGCAATGAGCAGTTCTTC
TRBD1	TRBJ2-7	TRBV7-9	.	CASSDRDRAYEQYF	TGTGCCAGCAGCGACCGGGACAGAGCCTACGAGCAGTACTTC
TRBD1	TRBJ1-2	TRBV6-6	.	CASRAFGTEDGYTF	TGTGCCAGCAGGGCCTTTGGGACAGAGGATGGCTACACCTTC
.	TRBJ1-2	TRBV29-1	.	CSVTGRTNYGYTF	TGCAGCGTGACCGGGAGGACTAACTATGGCTACACCTTC
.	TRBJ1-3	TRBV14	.	CASSQDLGRRNTIYF	TGTGCCAGCAGCCAAGACCTGGGCAGGAGAAACACCATATATTTT
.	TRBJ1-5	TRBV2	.	CASSDPLGESNQPQHF	TGTGCCAGCAGTGATCCCCTCGGGGAGTCCAATCAGCCCCAGCATTTT
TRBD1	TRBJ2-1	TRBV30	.	CAWSVIPGGYNEQFF	TGTGCCTGGAGTGTAATTCCAGGGGGATACAATGAGCAGTTCTTC
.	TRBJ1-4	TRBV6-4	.	CASRASGATNEKLFF	TGTGCCAGCAGAGCCTCAGGGGCGACTAATGAAAAACTGTTTTTT